The T cell receptor (beta chain) described here comes from a study of Ad26.COV2.S vaccination and SARS-CoV-2 variants. Study as a whole: Intramuscular Ad26.COV2.S doses were given once or twice, 56 days apart.

This CDR3 spans 15 amino acids. This clone was seen once. Some clones are missing from TCRdb's copy, which holds only in-frame ones; the method was immunoSEQ multiplex PCR. Of some 480,000 clones listed, around 85% were seen once; the top ten hold more than 10%. Documented treatment: roughly 18 received Ad26.COV2.S at low or high dose, single or two shots; 5 received placebo; per-sample allocation not given. Collection of samples fell on day 63 after the first vaccine or placebo injection. Boston provided a donor who was an adult aged 18-55 years. Source: peripheral blood, taken in a trial of Ad26.COV2.S vaccine versus placebo. The sequence was obtained from a person between 18 and 65 years old who received the Ad26.COV2.S COVID-19 vaccine or a placebo. The chain recombines TRBV21-1 with TRBJ1-1. TRBV21-1 is assigned pseudogene status. The CDR3 sequence: CASSRTGTRWTEAFF. The CDR3 DNA sequence: TGTGCCAGCAGCAGAACCGGGACCCGCTGGACTGAAGCTTTCTTT.